This T cell receptor beta chain originates from a study of technical replicates of blood from several donors. Sequencing used immunoSEQ multiplex PCR; TCRdb keeps in-frame clones, though not all of them. Among over 80,000 clones listed, roughly 96% were seen once. The TCR originated in a human donor in good health. The material sequenced was T cells isolated from PBMCs.

The CDR3 is CASSEIAGFTDTQYF. The CDR3 bases are TGTGCCAGCAGCGAGATAGCGGGGTTCACAGATACGCAGTATTTT. This sequence joins TRBV7-2 and TRBJ2-3; 8 bases align to TRBD2. The V gene end was trimmed by 5 bases and the J gene end by 2 bases; junction bases not matched to a gene: 6. The germline V gene has CDR1 SGHTA and CDR2 FQGNSA. This CDR3 is built from 15 residues.